This T cell receptor (beta chain) stems from a study of cytomegalovirus exposure and HLA in healthy donors. Study details: HLA-typed donors contributed about 85 million unique TCRs, which were held in an early data release. General study results and limits: The CMV antigen specificity of a few CMV-associated chains was confirmed through in vitro analysis.

This clone has a handful of counts. The antigen remains undetermined. The junction departs from germline at one end; a sequencing error may be responsible. PCR employed 60 Vbeta and 13 Jbeta primers. Only in-frame clones appear in the TCRdb table, and some are missing; sequencing was by immunoSEQ multiplex PCR. The table shows approximately 180,000 clones, with roughly 68% occurring only once. Germline V gene sequence: CDR1 SGHTA, CDR2 FQGNSA. This CDR3 has 11 residues. This receptor was obtained from a woman aged 25 to 39 in good health and CMV-seronegative. The rearrangement links TRBV7-2 to TRBJ2-1, with D unclear. Source material: PBMCs. The CDR3, as DNA: TGTGCCAGCAGCTCGTACAATGTGCAGTTCTTC. It yields the protein CASSSYNVQFF.